Below are 7 T cell receptor beta chains sequenced from a single sample in a study of blood T cell repertoires in COVID-19. Clones were sequenced by immunoSEQ multiplex PCR, and TCRdb holds only the in-frame ones, with some missing. The sample consists of about 240,000 clones, nearly 95% of them appearing once. The sample was peripheral blood. The receptor source for this set is a man in his thirties or forties with COVID-19, enrolled during active disease.

This chain links TRBV28 with TRBJ1-2, with a tentative D call TRBD1 (5 bases). Trimming pared 8 bases from V and 3 bases from J, leaving 22 bases between. Per germline, CDR1 MDHEN and CDR2 SYDVKM. The CDR3 loop spans 16 amino acids. CDR3 coding DNA: TGTGCCAGCGGCTCACGGGGGGGGATGATTTACTATGGCTACACCTTC. The encoded protein is CASGSRGGMIYYGYTF.

The rearrangement joins TRBV18 to TRBJ2-3, with TRBD2 identical over 9 bases. From germline, CDR1 is KGHSH and CDR2 LQKENI. V lost 4 bases to trimming and J lost 5 bases; unmatched junction nucleotides: 7. The CDR3 runs to 15 residues. The CDR3 coding sequence is TGTGCCAGCTCACTCGCGGGGGGGCCGAGAGATACGCAGTATTTT. Translation gives CASSLAGGPRDTQYF.

V gene TRBV6-5 combines with J gene TRBJ1-1; D is ambiguous. Germline V gene sequence: CDR1 MNHEY, CDR2 SVGAGI. Trimming stripped 8 bases from V and 1 base from J, with 17 bases between. CDR3 length: 15 residues. The CDR3 here is CASEPSMAGNTEAFF. The CDR3 DNA reads TGTGCCAGCGAACCCTCGATGGCAGGGAACACTGAAGCTTTCTTT.

The V and J genes are TRBV10-3 and TRBJ2-3; D is unresolved. This CDR3 is 14 amino acids long. V was trimmed by 3 bases and J by 1 base, leaving 8 bases between them. Germline assignment: CDR1 ENHRY and CDR2 SYGVKD. Here the CDR3 DNA reads TGTGCCATCAGTGACAGTCTTGGCACAGATACGCAGTATTTT. Translating it yields CAISDSLGTDTQYF.

This sequence joins TRBV5-1 and TRBJ2-1, with D maybe TRBD2 (6 bases). Germline loops: CDR1 SGHRS, CDR2 YFSETQ. This CDR3 has 14 residues. V lost 5 bases and J lost 0, with 9 bases in between. CDR3 protein: CASSSGRSYNEQFF. CDR3 nucleotide sequence: TGCGCCAGCAGTAGCGGACGCTCCTACAATGAGCAGTTCTTC. Based on the CDR3 plus reference TRBV5-1 and TRBJ2-1, the full variable domain is KAGVTQTPRYLIKTRGQQVTLSCSPISGHRSVSWYQQTPGQGLQFLFEYFSETQRNKGNFPGRFSGRQFSNSRSEMNVSTLELGDSALYLCASSSGRSYNEQFFGPGTRLTVL.

The chain joins TRBV4-1 to TRBJ2-7, with 7 bases lining up with TRBD1. V gave up 2 bases and J gave up 2 bases; unmatched junction bases: 6. The CDR3 has 15 amino acids. Germline CDR1 MGHRA, CDR2 YSYEKL. The CDR3: CASSQSGTVPYEQYF. The CDR3 DNA reads as TGCGCCAGCAGCCAATCCGGGACAGTCCCCTACGAGCAGTACTTC.

This rearrangement joins TRBV7-6 to TRBJ1-1; the D gene is possibly TRBD1 (5 bases). The germline V and J ends were trimmed by 1 base and 0 bases, with 9 bases remaining between them. This CDR3 is 15 amino acids long. Germline CDR1 reads SGHVS; CDR2 reads FNYEAQ. CDR3 nucleotides: TGTGCCAGCAGCTTAGAGACAGCTATGAACACTGAAGCTTTCTTT. The encoded protein is CASSLETAMNTEAFF. The whole variable domain, filled in from reference TRBV7-6 and TRBJ1-1, reads GAGVSQSPRYKVTKRGQDVALRCDPISGHVSLYWYRQALGQGPEFLTYFNYEAQQDKSGLPNDRFSAERPEGSISTLTIQRTEQRDSAMYRCASSLETAMNTEAFFGQGTRLTVV.